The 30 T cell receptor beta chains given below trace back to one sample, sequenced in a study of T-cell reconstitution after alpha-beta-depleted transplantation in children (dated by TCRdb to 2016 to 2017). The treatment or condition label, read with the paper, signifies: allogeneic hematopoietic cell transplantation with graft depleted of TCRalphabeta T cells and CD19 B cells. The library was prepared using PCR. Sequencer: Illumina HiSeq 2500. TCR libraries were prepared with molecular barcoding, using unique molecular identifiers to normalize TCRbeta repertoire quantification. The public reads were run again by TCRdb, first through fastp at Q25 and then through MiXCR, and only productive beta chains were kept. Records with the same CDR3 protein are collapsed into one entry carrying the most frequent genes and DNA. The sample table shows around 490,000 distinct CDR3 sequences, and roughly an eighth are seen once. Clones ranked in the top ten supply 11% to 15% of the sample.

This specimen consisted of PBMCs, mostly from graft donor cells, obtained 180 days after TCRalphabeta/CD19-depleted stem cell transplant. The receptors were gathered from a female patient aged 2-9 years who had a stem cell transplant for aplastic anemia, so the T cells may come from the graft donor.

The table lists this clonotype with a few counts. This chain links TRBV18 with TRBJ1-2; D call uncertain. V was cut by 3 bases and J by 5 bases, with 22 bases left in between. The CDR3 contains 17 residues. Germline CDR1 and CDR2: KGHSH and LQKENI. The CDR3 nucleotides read TGTGCCAGCTCACCTTCGCTACCGGGAACCTTTGGGTATGGCTACACCTTC. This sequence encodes CASSPSLPGTFGYGYTF.

CDR3 coding DNA: TGTGCCAGCAGTTACGAGACAGTTAGCACAGATACGCAGTATTTT. Protein: CASSYETVSTDTQYF. J is TRBJ2-3 and V is TRBV6-2 or TRBV6-3, with a possible D match to TRBD1 (5 bases). Trimming took off 2 bases at V and 0 bases at J, with 9 bases between the two ends. The germline CDR1 and CDR2 sequences are MNHEY and SVGEGT. This CDR3 comprises 15 residues.

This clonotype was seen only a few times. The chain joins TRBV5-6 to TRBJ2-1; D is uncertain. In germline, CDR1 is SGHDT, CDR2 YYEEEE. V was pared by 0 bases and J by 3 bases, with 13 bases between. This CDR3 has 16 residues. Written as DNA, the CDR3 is TGTGCCAGCAGCTTGGCTGAGGTAGCTGGCTACAATGAGCAGTTCTTC. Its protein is CASSLAEVAGYNEQFF.

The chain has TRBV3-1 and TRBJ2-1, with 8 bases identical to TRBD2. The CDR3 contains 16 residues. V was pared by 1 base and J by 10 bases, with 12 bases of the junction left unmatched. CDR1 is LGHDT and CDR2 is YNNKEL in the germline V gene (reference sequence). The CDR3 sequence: CASSQASPGGPWEQFF. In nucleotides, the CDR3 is TGTGCCAGCAGCCAAGCGTCCCCGGGAGGGCCTTGGGAGCAGTTCTTC.

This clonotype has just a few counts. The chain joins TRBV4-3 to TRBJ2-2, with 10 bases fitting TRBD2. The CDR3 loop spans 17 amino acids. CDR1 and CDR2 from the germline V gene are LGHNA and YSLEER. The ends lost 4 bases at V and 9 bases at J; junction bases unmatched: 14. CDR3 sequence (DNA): TGCGCCAGCAGCCCAGCTTACCTTAGCGGGAGGAGCCGGGAGCTGTTTTTT. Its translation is CASSPAYLSGRSRELFF.

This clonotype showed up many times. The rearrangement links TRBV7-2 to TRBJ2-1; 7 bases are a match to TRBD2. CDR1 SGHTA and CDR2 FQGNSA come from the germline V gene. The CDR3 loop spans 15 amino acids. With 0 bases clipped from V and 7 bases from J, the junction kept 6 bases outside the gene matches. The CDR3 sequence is CASSLAVSGVNEQFF. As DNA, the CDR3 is TGTGCCAGCAGCTTAGCGGTGAGCGGGGTAAATGAGCAGTTCTTC.

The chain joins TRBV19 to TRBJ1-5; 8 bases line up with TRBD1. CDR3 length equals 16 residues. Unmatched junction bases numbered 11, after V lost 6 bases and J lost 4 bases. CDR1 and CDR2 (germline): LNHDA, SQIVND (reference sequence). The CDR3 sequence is CASRPFSQGANQPQHF. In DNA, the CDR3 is TGTGCCAGTAGACCCTTCTCTCAGGGGGCGAATCAGCCCCAGCATTTT.

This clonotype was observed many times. Here the CDR3 reads CASSPGTGAYEQYF. The CDR3 region has the DNA TGCGCCAGCAGCCCCGGGACAGGGGCCTACGAGCAGTACTTC. V and J are TRBV4-3 and TRBJ2-7; 10 nucleotides align to TRBD1. Unmatched junction bases numbered 2, after V lost 4 bases and J lost 2 bases. The CDR3 spans 14 residues. Germline V CDR1 and CDR2: LGHNA, YSLEER.

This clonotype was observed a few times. This CDR3 reads CSARGLGGNTIYF. DNA of the CDR3: TGCAGTGCTAGGGGCTTGGGTGGAAACACCATATATTTT. The chain employs TRBV20-1 and TRBJ1-3; no firm D call. Trimming shortened V by 3 bases and J by 3 bases, and 9 bases separated the two germline ends. Looked up from germline, CDR1 is DFQATT and CDR2 is SNEGSKA (reference sequence). The CDR3 sequence is 13 residues long.

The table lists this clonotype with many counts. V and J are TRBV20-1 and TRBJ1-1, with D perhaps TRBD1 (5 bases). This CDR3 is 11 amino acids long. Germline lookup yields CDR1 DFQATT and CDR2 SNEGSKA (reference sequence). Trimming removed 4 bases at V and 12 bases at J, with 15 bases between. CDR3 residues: CSATPGRTSFF. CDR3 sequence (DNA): TGCAGTGCTACCCCGGGGAGGACATCTTTCTTT.

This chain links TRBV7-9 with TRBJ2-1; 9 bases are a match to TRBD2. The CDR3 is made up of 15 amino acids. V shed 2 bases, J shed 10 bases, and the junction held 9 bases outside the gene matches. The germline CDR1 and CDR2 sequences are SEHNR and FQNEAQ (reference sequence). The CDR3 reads CASSLLPKSGGEQFF. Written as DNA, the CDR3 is TGTGCCAGCAGCTTATTACCCAAAAGCGGGGGGGAGCAGTTCTTC.

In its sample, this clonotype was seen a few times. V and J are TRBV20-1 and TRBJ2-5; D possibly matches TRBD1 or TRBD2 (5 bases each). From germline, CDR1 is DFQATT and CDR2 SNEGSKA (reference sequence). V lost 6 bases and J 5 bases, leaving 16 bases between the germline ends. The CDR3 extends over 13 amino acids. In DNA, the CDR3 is TGCAGTGCCAGAAAGGACTGGGGGGAGACCCAGTACTTC. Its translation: CSARKDWGETQYF.

The CDR3 DNA reads as TGCAGCGTGGCCGGGACAGTCTACGAGCAGTACGTC. Its protein product is CSVAGTVYEQYV. The genes are TRBV29-1 and TRBJ2-7; 7 bases align to TRBD1. The V segment lost 6 bases and the J segment 3 bases; nucleotides outside the gene matches: 5. Germline V gives CDR1 SQVTM, CDR2 ANQGSEA. The length of the CDR3 is 12 residues.

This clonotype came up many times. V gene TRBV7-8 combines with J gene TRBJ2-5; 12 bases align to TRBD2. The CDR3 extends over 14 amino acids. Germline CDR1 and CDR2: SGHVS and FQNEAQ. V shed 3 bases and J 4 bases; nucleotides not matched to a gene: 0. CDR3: CASSLTSGRETQYF. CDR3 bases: TGTGCCAGCAGCTTGACTAGCGGGAGAGAGACCCAGTACTTC.

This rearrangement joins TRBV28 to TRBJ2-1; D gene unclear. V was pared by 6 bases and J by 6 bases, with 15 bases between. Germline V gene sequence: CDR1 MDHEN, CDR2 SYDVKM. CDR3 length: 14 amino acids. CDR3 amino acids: CASSVHIQSNEQFF. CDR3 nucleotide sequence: TGTGCCAGCAGCGTGCATATCCAGTCCAATGAGCAGTTCTTC.

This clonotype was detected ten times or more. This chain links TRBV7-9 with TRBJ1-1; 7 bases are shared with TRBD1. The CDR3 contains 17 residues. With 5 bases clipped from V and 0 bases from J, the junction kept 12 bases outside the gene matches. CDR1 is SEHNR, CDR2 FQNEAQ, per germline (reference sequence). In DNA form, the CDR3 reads TGTGCCAGCAGCGCCCCGGGACAGCCATTTTTGAACACTGAAGCTTTCTTT. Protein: CASSAPGQPFLNTEAFF.

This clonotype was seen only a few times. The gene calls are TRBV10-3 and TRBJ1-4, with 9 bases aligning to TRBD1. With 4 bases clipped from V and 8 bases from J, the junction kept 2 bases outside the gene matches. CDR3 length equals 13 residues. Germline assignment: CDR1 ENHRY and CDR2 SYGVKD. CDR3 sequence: CAISGTGAEKLFF. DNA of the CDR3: TGTGCCATCAGTGGGACAGGGGCAGAAAAACTGTTTTTT.

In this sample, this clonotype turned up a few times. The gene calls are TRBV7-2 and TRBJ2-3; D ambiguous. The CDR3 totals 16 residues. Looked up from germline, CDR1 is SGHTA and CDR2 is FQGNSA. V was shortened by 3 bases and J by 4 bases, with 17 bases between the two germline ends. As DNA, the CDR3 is TGTGCCAGCAGCTTTTTAGCAGGACCCAGGTCAGATACGCAGTATTTT. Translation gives CASSFLAGPRSDTQYF.

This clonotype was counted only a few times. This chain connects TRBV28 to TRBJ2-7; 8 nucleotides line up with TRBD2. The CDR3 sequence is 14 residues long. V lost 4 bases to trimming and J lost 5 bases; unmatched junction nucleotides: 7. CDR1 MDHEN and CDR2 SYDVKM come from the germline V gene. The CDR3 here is CASSYGLAINEQYV. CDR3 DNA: TGTGCCAGCAGTTACGGACTAGCTATTAACGAGCAGTACGTC.

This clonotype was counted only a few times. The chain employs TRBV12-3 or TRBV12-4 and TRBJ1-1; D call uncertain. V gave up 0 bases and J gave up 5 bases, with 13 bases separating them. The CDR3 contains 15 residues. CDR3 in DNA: TGTGCCAGCAGTTTAGCGGCGAGGGCGGGGACTGAAGCTTTCTTT. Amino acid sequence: CASSLAARAGTEAFF.

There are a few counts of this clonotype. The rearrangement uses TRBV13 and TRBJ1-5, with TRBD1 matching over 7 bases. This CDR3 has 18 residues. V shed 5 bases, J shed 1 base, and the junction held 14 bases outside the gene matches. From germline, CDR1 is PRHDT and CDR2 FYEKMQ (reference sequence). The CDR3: CASSRAGDRAWSNQPQHF. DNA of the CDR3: TGTGCCAGCAGCCGTGCCGGAGACAGGGCGTGGAGCAATCAGCCCCAGCATTTT. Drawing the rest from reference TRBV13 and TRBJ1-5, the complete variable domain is AAGVIQSPRHLIKEKRETATLKCYPIPRHDTVYWYQQGPGQDPQFLISFYEKMQSDKGSIPDRFSAQQFSDYHSELNMSSLELGDSALYFCASSRAGDRAWSNQPQHFGDGTRLSIL.

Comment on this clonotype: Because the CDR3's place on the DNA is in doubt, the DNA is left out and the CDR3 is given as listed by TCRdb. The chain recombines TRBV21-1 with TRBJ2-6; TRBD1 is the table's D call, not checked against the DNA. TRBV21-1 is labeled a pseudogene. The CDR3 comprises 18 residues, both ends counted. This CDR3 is CASSTFGQGAAGANVLTF.

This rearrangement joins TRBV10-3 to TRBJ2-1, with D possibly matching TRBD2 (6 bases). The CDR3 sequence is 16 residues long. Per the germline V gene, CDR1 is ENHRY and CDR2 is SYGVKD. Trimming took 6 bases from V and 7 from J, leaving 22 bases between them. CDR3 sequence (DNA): TGTGCCATCAGGGATGCCGTTGTGTCGGCGGGGAATGAGCAGTTCTTC. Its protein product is CAIRDAVVSAGNEQFF.

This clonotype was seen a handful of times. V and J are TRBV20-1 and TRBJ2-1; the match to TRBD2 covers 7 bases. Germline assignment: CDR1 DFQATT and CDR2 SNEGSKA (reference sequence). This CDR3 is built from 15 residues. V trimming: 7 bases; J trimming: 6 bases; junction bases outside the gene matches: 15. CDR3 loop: CSGGRSGGSLNEQFF. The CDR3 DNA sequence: TGCAGTGGGGGTAGGTCGGGAGGTTCCCTCAATGAGCAGTTCTTC.

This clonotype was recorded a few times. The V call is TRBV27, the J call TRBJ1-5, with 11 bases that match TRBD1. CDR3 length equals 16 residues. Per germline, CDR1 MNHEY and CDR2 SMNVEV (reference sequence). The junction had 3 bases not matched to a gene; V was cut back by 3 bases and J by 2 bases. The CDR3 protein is CASSFGTGGGNQPQHF. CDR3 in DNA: TGTGCCAGCAGTTTCGGGACAGGGGGAGGCAATCAGCCCCAGCATTTT.

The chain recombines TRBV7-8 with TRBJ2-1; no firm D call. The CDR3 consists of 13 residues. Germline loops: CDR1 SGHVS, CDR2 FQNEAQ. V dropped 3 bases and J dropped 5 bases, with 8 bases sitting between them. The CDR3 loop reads CASSFMGHNEQFF. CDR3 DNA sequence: TGTGCCAGCAGCTTTATGGGCCACAATGAGCAGTTCTTC.

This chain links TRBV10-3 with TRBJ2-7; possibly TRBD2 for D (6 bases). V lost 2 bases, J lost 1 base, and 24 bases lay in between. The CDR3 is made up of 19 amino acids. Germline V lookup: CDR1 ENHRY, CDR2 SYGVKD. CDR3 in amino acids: CAISENGGLSWERSYEQYF. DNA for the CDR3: TGTGCCATCAGTGAGAATGGAGGGCTCTCATGGGAGCGTTCCTACGAGCAGTACTTC.

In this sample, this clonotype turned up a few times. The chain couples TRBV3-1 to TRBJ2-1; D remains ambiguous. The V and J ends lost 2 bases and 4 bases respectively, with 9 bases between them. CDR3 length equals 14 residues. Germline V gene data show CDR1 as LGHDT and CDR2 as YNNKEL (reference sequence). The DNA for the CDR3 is TGTGCCAGCAGCCAACCCGGGCCTTACAATGAGCAGTTCTTC. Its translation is CASSQPGPYNEQFF.

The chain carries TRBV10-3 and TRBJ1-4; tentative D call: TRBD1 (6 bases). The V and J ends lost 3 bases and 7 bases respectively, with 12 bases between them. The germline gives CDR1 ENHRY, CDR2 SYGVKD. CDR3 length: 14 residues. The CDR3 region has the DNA TGTGCCATCAGTGATGGCAGGGGTGCTGAAAAACTGTTTTTT. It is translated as CAISDGRGAEKLFF.

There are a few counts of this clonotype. In DNA, the CDR3 is TGCGCCAGCAGCCAAGGGACAGATCATCAGCCCCAGCATTTT. The encoded protein is CASSQGTDHQPQHF. The chain couples TRBV5-1 to TRBJ1-5, with 7 bases fitting TRBD1. This CDR3 has 14 amino acids. CDR1 and CDR2 (germline): SGHRS, YFSETQ. Losses at the gene ends were 4 bases for V and 5 bases for J; bases not matched to a gene: 6. The complete variable domain, with remaining parts taken from reference TRBV5-1 and TRBJ1-5, reads KAGVTQTPRYLIKTRGQQVTLSCSPISGHRSVSWYQQTPGQGLQFLFEYFSETQRNKGNFPGRFSGRQFSNSRSEMNVSTLELGDSALYLCASSQGTDHQPQHFGDGTRLSIL.